This is a list of T cell receptor beta chains from one sample in a study of blood T cell repertoires in COVID-19. Profiling relied on immunoSEQ multiplex PCR, and the TCRdb table lists in-frame clones only, not all of them. The data show some 100,000 clones, with 86% seen just once and 10% held by the top ten. Sample: peripheral blood. These receptors were taken from a man aged 50 to 60 with acute or convalescent COVID-19. CDR3s include the opening cysteine and the closing phenylalanine or tryptophan. Clone sizes are given selectively: once, few, many, or a class where the clone is expanded.

J gene,V gene,clone size,CDR3 protein
TRBJ1-4,TRBV29-1,.,CSVAVRGEPPNEKLFF
TRBJ1-2,TRBV19,.,CASSPSPGGYGYTF
TRBJ1-2,TRBV6-5,.,CASSPVQVRGYTF
TRBJ2-2,TRBV19,.,CASSTDLRTANTGELFF
TRBJ2-5,TRBV24-1,.,CATSDLGREKETQYF
TRBJ2-3,TRBV14,.,CASSPAGFTDTQYF
TRBJ2-7,TRBV20-1,few,CSASGGATVFGEQYF
TRBJ1-2,TRBV27,.,CASSSTGGGYGYTF
TRBJ1-2,TRBV3-1/TRBV3-2,.,CASSQVGGKDGYTF
TRBJ2-7,TRBV5-5,few,CASSLIGGIGEQYF
TRBJ2-6,TRBV7-8,once,CASSRYTGFSGANVLTF
TRBJ1-1,TRBV27,once,CASSSDRVMNTEAFF
TRBJ2-3,TRBV12-3/TRBV12-4,.,CASSWLTDTQYF
TRBJ1-6,TRBV28,.,CASRSRSVSRGNSPLHF
TRBJ1-1,TRBV7-9,.,CASSPGDTEAFF
TRBJ2-3,TRBV6-5,.,CASSQSDTQYF
TRBJ2-7,TRBV6-5,.,CASSYSFSGRYYEQYF
TRBJ2-6,TRBV11-3,.,CASTIGRSGANVLTF
TRBJ2-1,TRBV3-1/TRBV3-2,.,CASSLSGNEQFF
TRBJ2-7,TRBV11-2,few,CASSLETPNEQYF
TRBJ1-2,TRBV6-5,.,CASRAAGSYGYTF
TRBJ1-1,TRBV21-1,.,CASSKGGGMNTEAFF
TRBJ2-7,TRBV7-2,.,CASSLPGTKSYEQYF
TRBJ1-2,TRBV11-2,.,CASSRNGANYGYTF
TRBJ2-3,TRBV5-1,.,CASSSLAGDTDTQYF
TRBJ2-7,TRBV11-2,once,CASSLGRGGAYEQYF
TRBJ2-3,TRBV5-1,.,CASSPQTGTSGTDTQYF
TRBJ1-3,TRBV18,.,CASSPPSLQSTNTIYF
TRBJ1-2,TRBV30,.,CAWSAVRGGYTF
TRBJ2-7,TRBV18,.,CASSPPGWGRQILEQYF
TRBJ2-1,TRBV18,.,CASSPPKLAGAAAEQFF
TRBJ2-3,TRBV7-9,.,CASSLDLASNPRWKDTQYF
TRBJ2-2,TRBV7-3,.,CASSLASGRAGELFF
TRBJ2-7,TRBV12-3/TRBV12-4,.,CASKTMGAGEQYF
TRBJ1-1,TRBV4-1,.,CASSQDHRGTEAFF
TRBJ2-2,TRBV19,.,CATRGSAGATGELFF
TRBJ2-1,TRBV24-1,.,CATSERTSGHNEQFF
TRBJ1-6,TRBV12-3/TRBV12-4,.,CASSSGGSPLHF
TRBJ2-7,TRBV30,.,CAWTGFGYEQYF
TRBJ1-1,TRBV27,.,CASRRDRASNTEAFF
TRBJ1-5,TRBV10-3,.,CATNQPQHF
TRBJ2-5,TRBV12-3/TRBV12-4,.,CASSLLLQETQYF
TRBJ1-1,TRBV5-4,once,CASSLARSGERLF
TRBJ1-4,TRBV4-1,.,CASSQKGQEFNEKLFF
TRBJ1-1,TRBV7-2,.,CASSPERGAEAFF
TRBJ2-3,TRBV29-1,.,CSVDPRQGTDTQYF
TRBJ2-2,TRBV7-9,.,CASSLTGVGELFF
TRBJ1-1,TRBV3-1/TRBV3-2,once,CASSLSRGRGAFF